This T cell receptor beta chain was identified during a study of blood T cells in healthy people across ages. Study outcomes and limitations: A strong correlation was found between TCR beta diversity and the percentage of naive T cells. Compared with aged donors, long-lived donors showed fewer expanded clones, suggesting selection.

On this clonotype: Antigen unknown.

Combining a sample-barcoded 5' primer with a J-beta primer mix, a second PCR ran for about 7 to 12 cycles. Every molecule of cDNA carried a tag from a template-switch adaptor with 12 random nucleotides. TCRdb passed the 5' RACE reads through MiXCR, listing each CDR3 protein once. The sample records around 1,100,000 distinct CDR3 sequences, roughly two fifths being singletons. The TCR comes from a man between 18 and 29 years old in good health. The sample taken for sequencing was blood.

CDR3 amino acids: CASRSGQLNTEAFF. Written as DNA, the CDR3 is TGTGCCAGCAGATCAGGACAGCTGAACACTGAAGCTTTCTTT. The rearrangement links TRBV12-3 or TRBV12-4 to TRBJ1-1, with D perhaps matching TRBD1 (6 bases). Trimming cost V 6 bases and J 0 bases, with 11 bases left between them. This CDR3 comprises 14 residues.